These 21 T cell receptor beta chains were sequenced from one sample in a study of T cell repertoires in cytomegalovirus infection. TCRdb reanalysed the reads using MiXCR and keeps one entry per CDR3 protein. The data hold about 180,000 distinct CDR3 sequences, with approximately 14% observed a single time. Sequenced sample: PBMCs. These receptor sequences come from a human donor in good health (CMV status not recorded). Some clones in this sample may be carry-over from other donors' samples.

The sample holds a few counts of this clonotype. V usage is TRBV2 and J usage is TRBJ2-1, with 7 bases that match TRBD1. CDR1 SNHLY and CDR2 FYNNEI come from the germline V gene. V was clipped by 6 bases and J by 11 bases; unmatched bases: 4. The CDR3 has 11 amino acids. The CDR3 DNA follows: TGTGCCAGCAGAGACAGGGATAAGCAGTTCTTC. This translates into CASRDRDKQFF.

This clonotype was counted between two and nine times. The V and J genes are TRBV7-9 and TRBJ1-2, with 7 positions matching TRBD1. CDR3 length: 16 amino acids. From germline, CDR1 is SEHNR and CDR2 FQNEAQ (reference sequence). Losses at the gene ends were 2 bases for V and 5 bases for J; bases not matched to a gene: 11. CDR3 in DNA: TGTGCCAGCAGCTTATGGACAGGCCAACAAATATATGGCTACACCTTC. Encoded protein: CASSLWTGQQIYGYTF. The full variable domain, with the rest looked up from reference TRBV7-9 and TRBJ1-2, is DTGVSQNPRHKITKRGQNVTFRCDPISEHNRLYWYRQTLGQGPEFLTYFQNEAQLEKSRLLSDRFSAERPKGSFSTLEIQRTEQGDSAMYLCASSLWTGQQIYGYTFGSGTRLTVV.

This clonotype came up many times. The rearrangement joins TRBV2 to TRBJ1-1, with a possible D match to TRBD1 (6 bases). The CDR3 has 13 residues. Trimming removed 6 bases from V and 1 base from J, with 9 bases in between. The germline CDR1 and CDR2 sequences are SNHLY and FYNNEI. Here the CDR3 reads CASRQGWNTEAFF. The DNA of the CDR3 is TGTGCCAGCAGACAGGGTTGGAACACTGAAGCTTTCTTT.

The table lists this clonotype with many counts. The CDR3 DNA sequence: TGCAGTGCTAGAGACGACGGACAGGGGTTCAATCAGCCCCAGCATTTT. Translated, it gives CSARDDGQGFNQPQHF. The chain carries TRBV20-1 and TRBJ1-5; 9 nucleotides match TRBD1. CDR1 is DFQATT and CDR2 is SNEGSKA in the germline V gene (reference sequence). CDR3 length: 16 residues. V shed 0 bases and J 3 bases; nucleotides not matched to a gene: 6.

This sequence joins TRBV7-3 and TRBJ1-2, with D maybe TRBD1 (6 bases). From germline, CDR1 is SGHTA and CDR2 FQGTGA. The CDR3 contains 13 residues. V was pared by 0 bases and J by 8 bases, with 10 bases between. The CDR3 coding sequence is TGTGCCAGCAGCTTAACCGCTGGGGGCGGCTACACCTTC. It translates to CASSLTAGGGYTF.

The J gene is TRBJ1-1, the V gene TRBV25-1, with a tentative D call TRBD1 (5 bases). The CDR3 is 14 residues long. V was clipped by 6 bases and J by 1 base, with 12 bases between them. CDR1 is MGHDK and CDR2 is SYGVNS in the germline V gene. CDR3: CASSLDDRNTEAFF. As DNA, the CDR3 is TGTGCCAGCAGCCTCGATGACAGGAACACTGAAGCTTTCTTT.

The chain has TRBV7-2 and TRBJ1-1; D is undetermined. This CDR3 has 12 amino acids. CDR1 and CDR2 from the germline V gene are SGHTA and FQGNSA. The V end lost 3 bases, the J end lost 11 bases, and 13 bases lay between the germline ends. CDR3 in DNA: TGTGCCAGCAGCTTTTCCGGTTTGAAGGCTTTCTTT. Protein product: CASSFSGLKAFF.

V usage is TRBV19 and J usage is TRBJ1-1; a weak D match, TRBD1 (5 bases). The CDR3 is 14 amino acids. The V gene's germline CDR1 is LNHDA and CDR2 SQIVND (reference sequence). V lost 4 bases and J lost 0, with 9 bases in between. The CDR3 region has the DNA TGTGCCAGTAGTAGGACACTCATGAACACTGAAGCTTTCTTT. As protein: CASSRTLMNTEAFF.

This rearrangement joins TRBV3-1 to TRBJ1-4; tentative D call: TRBD1 (6 bases). This CDR3 comprises 14 residues. Trimming cost V 3 bases and J 7 bases, with 12 bases left between them. The V gene's germline CDR1 is LGHDT and CDR2 YNNKEL (reference sequence). CDR3 nucleotides: TGTGCCAGCAGCCATTCAGGGGTTGCTGAAAAACTGTTTTTT. This codes for CASSHSGVAEKLFF.

The chain couples TRBV12-3 or TRBV12-4 to TRBJ2-1; TRBD2 matches 7 bases. With 6 bases clipped from V and 7 bases from J, the junction kept 12 bases outside the gene matches. The CDR3 runs 15 residues. For the CDR3, the DNA is TGTGCCAGCAGGCTTCTAGCGGAGTACGGAAATGAGCAGTTCTTC. Amino acid sequence: CASRLLAEYGNEQFF.

This clonotype was observed a handful of times. The gene calls are TRBV25-1 and TRBJ2-1; 14 nucleotides line up with TRBD2. The germline V gene has CDR1 MGHDK and CDR2 SYGVNS. CDR3 length: 16 residues. V lost 8 bases to trimming and J lost 6 bases; unmatched junction nucleotides: 9. For the CDR3, the DNA is TGTGCCAGCTCACAGGGGACTAGCGGGAGAGTCAATGAGCAGTTCTTC. It is translated as CASSQGTSGRVNEQFF.

There are many counts of this clonotype. V gene TRBV7-6 combines with J gene TRBJ2-5; D gene unclear. This CDR3 contains 16 residues. The germline gives CDR1 SGHVS, CDR2 FNYEAQ. The V and J ends lost 6 bases and 2 bases respectively, with 19 bases between them. The CDR3 loop reads CASSLYVGVPQETQYF. The CDR3 DNA is TGTGCCAGCAGTTTGTATGTGGGCGTCCCTCAAGAGACCCAGTACTTC.

The chain joins TRBV14 to TRBJ2-5, with D possibly being TRBD2 (6 bases). This CDR3 comprises 16 residues. CDR1 and CDR2 (germline): SGHDN, FVKESK. Trimming removed 3 bases at V and 1 base at J, with 15 bases between. The CDR3 sequence: CASSHLGLASQETQYF. CDR3 coding DNA: TGTGCCAGCAGCCACCTGGGGCTAGCGAGCCAAGAGACCCAGTACTTC.

The table lists this clonotype with many counts. This chain joins TRBV7-2 and TRBJ2-4; D may be TRBD1 or TRBD2 (6 bases each). CDR3 length: 15 amino acids. Per germline, CDR1 SGHTA and CDR2 FQGNSA. Trimming cost V 2 bases and J 5 bases, with 13 bases left between them. The CDR3 coding sequence is TGTGCCAGCAGCTTAAGGGGGGCGACAGAAAACATTCAGTACTTC. Its protein is CASSLRGATENIQYF.

This clonotype has at least ten counts. The V gene is TRBV7-8, the J gene TRBJ1-1; 7 bases fit TRBD1. Trimming took 5 bases from V and 6 from J; bases not matched to a gene: 12. This CDR3 has 15 residues. Looked up from germline, CDR1 is SGHVS and CDR2 is FQNEAQ. The CDR3 DNA reads as TGTGCCAGCAGCCTTCCGACAGGGTCAAGCTCTGAAGCTTTCTTT. Translated, it gives CASSLPTGSSSEAFF.

The chain uses TRBV29-1 and TRBJ2-1, with a weak D call TRBD2 (5 bases). V dropped 7 bases and J dropped 4 bases, with 17 bases sitting between them. CDR1 is SQVTM and CDR2 is ANQGSEA in the germline V gene. The CDR3 has 14 residues. CDR3 region: CSARRRALYNEQFF. As DNA, the CDR3 is TGCAGCGCCCGCCGGCGGGCCCTTTACAATGAGCAGTTCTTC.

This clonotype has at least ten counts. The chain is built from TRBV6-5 and TRBJ2-1; a possible D gene is TRBD1 (6 bases). The CDR3 totals 16 residues. Trimming removed 2 bases at V and 8 bases at J, with 19 bases between. Germline lookup yields CDR1 MNHEY and CDR2 SVGAGI. CDR3 in amino acids: CASSYGNEGEWDEQFF. The CDR3 region has the DNA TGTGCCAGCAGTTACGGGAACGAGGGGGAGTGGGATGAGCAGTTCTTC.

This clonotype was recorded a few times. This chain connects TRBV7-9 to TRBJ1-2; 9 bases fit TRBD1. Trimming removed 6 bases from V and 7 bases from J; junction bases left unmatched: 12. CDR1 and CDR2 from the germline V gene are SEHNR and FQNEAQ (reference sequence). The CDR3 loop spans 15 amino acids. CDR3 nucleotide sequence: TGTGCCAGCAGGTCAACAGGGGGCGTAAAGGCTGGCTACACCTTC. Amino acids: CASRSTGGVKAGYTF.

This clonotype was counted many times. The rearrangement links TRBV28 to TRBJ2-4; 16 bases line up with TRBD2. The V gene end was trimmed by 8 bases and the J gene end by 0 bases; junction bases not matched to a gene: 7. Per the germline V gene, CDR1 is MDHEN and CDR2 is SYDVKM. This CDR3 spans 18 amino acids. In DNA form, the CDR3 reads TGTGCCAGCGGCCCGGGACTAGCGGGAGGGTTAGCCAAAAACATTCAGTACTTC. Its translation is CASGPGLAGGLAKNIQYF.

This clonotype was picked up a small number of times. The V gene is TRBV4-1, the J gene TRBJ2-7, with D perhaps matching TRBD1 (6 bases). CDR1 and CDR2 from the germline V gene are MGHRA and YSYEKL. This CDR3 spans 15 amino acids. V was clipped by 4 bases and J by 4 bases, with 17 bases between them. This chain's CDR3 is CASSRQENSLYEQYF. For the CDR3, the DNA is TGCGCCAGCAGCCGACAGGAGAATTCCCTATACGAGCAGTACTTC.

This clonotype appeared a few times. This sequence joins TRBV29-1 and TRBJ1-1; D call uncertain. V was shortened by 0 bases and J by 10 bases, with 0 bases between the two germline ends. The CDR3 spans 8 residues. CDR1 and CDR2 from the germline V gene are SQVTM and ANQGSEA. The DNA of the CDR3 is TGCAGCGTTGAAGAAGCTTTCTTT. Its translation is CSVEEAFF.